This T cell receptor beta chain was captured by sequencing in a study of blood T cell repertoires in COVID-19. Study background: Both acute and convalescent COVID-19 samples were obtained from the United States, Italy and Spain. T cells, B-cell-depleted T cells, or PBMCs supplied cDNA or gDNA.

In the source study's methods: Using reference gene primer amplification, nucleated cell counts were estimated. Produced via immunoSEQ multiplex PCR; TCRdb's table is partial and in-frame only. V and J calls plus clone size are reproduced from that table; the DNA served to infer D and trimming. The sample records under 150,000 clones, approximately 88% being singletons. In germline, CDR1 is MNHEY, CDR2 SVGEGT. Unmatched junction bases numbered 6, after V lost 6 bases and J lost 1 base. The CDR3 length is 16 residues. The sequenced material came from peripheral blood. The chain links TRBV6-2 or TRBV6-3 to TRBJ2-5, with 12 bases fitting TRBD2. This receptor was obtained from a human donor in a cohort sampled during active COVID-19. The CDR3 loop is CASSLGLAGFQETQYF. The CDR3 bases are TGTGCCAGCAGCCTCGGACTAGCGGGGTTCCAAGAGACCCAGTACTTC.